This T cell receptor (beta chain) was profiled in a study of blood T cell repertoires in COVID-19. This clone was found once. Only in-frame clones appear in the TCRdb table, and some are missing; sequencing was by immunoSEQ multiplex PCR. The sample records around 180,000 clones, less than 85% being singletons. The germline CDR1 and CDR2 sequences are SGHRS and YFSETQ. CDR3 length: 14 amino acids. The J segment lost 6 bases and the V segment lost 0 bases, leaving 2 bases of the junction unmatched. What was sequenced was peripheral blood. The receptor was isolated from an elderly woman with active or convalescent COVID-19. This sequence joins TRBV5-1 and TRBJ2-1; 8 nucleotides line up with TRBD2. The CDR3 DNA reads TGCGCCAGCAGCTTGGTACTAGCGGCCAATGAGCAGTTCTTC. Encoded protein: CASSLVLAANEQFF.